The text below deals with one T cell receptor beta chain. Its antigen is unknown. Base qualities are not at hand, and no much larger clone is one base apart. Library creation used the immunoSEQ multiplex PCR assay. Here the immuneACCESS table is served through TCRdb, limited to in-frame sequences with V and J called. Missing clones are a known gap in these copies; in checked studies unresolved V genes cover under half, and the rest lacks a known reason. The sample contains 36,000 or so clones, around nine tenths of them found a single time. In total, the top ten clones hold 0.5% to 0.65% of the sample. The data originate from a study of T cell changes during pregnancy in multiple sclerosis (dated by TCRdb to the late 2010s). Looking at the study overall: The study looked at changes in the T cell repertoire across pregnancy in women with multiple sclerosis.

For this chain, trimming is 2 bases at the V end and 1 base at the J end, and the number of junction bases without a gene match is 0. The germline V gene yields SQVTM for CDR1 and ANQGSEA for CDR2. The CDR3, from cysteine to phenylalanine, totals 13 residues. Of all the DNA, just the CDR3 is kept, 39 bases in frame from base 1. This clonotype originated in a female donor with multiple sclerosis, enrolled in a pregnancy study. Rearrangement joined TRBV29-1 to TRBJ2-3; TRBD2 agrees with 7 junctional bases. The specimen comprised CD4+ T cells from peripheral blood mononuclear cells, sampled in the first trimester of pregnancy. The CDR3 in this case is CSVERGGTDTQYF. The DNA reads TGCAGCGTTGAACGGGGGGGCACAGATACGCAGTATTTT.